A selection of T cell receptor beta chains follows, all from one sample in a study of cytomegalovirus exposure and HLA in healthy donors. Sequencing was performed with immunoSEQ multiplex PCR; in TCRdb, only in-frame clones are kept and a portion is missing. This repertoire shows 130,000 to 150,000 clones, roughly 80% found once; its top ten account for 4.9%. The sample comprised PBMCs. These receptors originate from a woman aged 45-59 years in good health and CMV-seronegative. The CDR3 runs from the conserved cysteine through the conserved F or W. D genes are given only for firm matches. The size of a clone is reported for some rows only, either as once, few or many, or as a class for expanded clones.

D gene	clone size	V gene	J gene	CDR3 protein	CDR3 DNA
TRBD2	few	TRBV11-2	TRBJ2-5	CASSLVGGGQETQYF	TGTGCCAGCAGCTTAGTTGGGGGGGGTCAAGAGACCCAGTACTTC
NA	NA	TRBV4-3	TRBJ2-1	CASSQDKHNEQFF	TGCGCCAGCAGCCAAGACAAGCACAATGAGCAGTTCTTC
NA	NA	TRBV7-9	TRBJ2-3	CASSWGTISTDTQYF	TGTGCCAGCAGCTGGGGGACAATCTCCACAGATACGCAGTATTTT
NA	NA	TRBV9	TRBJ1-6	CASSVDWGLGSPLHF	TGTGCCAGCAGCGTAGATTGGGGCTTAGGCTCACCCCTCCACTTT
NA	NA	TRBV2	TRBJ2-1	CASGPLRGQFF	TGTGCCAGCGGACCCCTCAGGGGGCAGTTCTTC
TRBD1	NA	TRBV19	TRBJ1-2	CASSTLQGSDYGYTF	TGTGCCAGTAGTACCCTACAGGGGAGCGACTATGGCTACACCTTC
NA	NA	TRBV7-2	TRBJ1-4	CASSRVREKLFF	TGTGCCAGCAGTCGGGTTAGGGAAAAACTGTTTTTT
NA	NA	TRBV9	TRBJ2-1	CASSVEAGLRVSEQFF	TGTGCCAGCAGCGTAGAGGCGGGTTTGCGGGTGAGTGAGCAGTTCTTC
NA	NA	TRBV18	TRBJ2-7	CASSTELQGGEQYF	TGTGCCAGTTCCACCGAGTTACAGGGCGGAGAGCAGTACTTC
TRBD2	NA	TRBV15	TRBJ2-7	CATSRDPPFGGAGGLREQYF	TGTGCCACCAGCAGAGATCCCCCCTTCGGAGGGGCGGGGGGGCTCCGTGAGCAGTACTTC
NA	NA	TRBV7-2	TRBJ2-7	CASSLDAGQSEQYF	TGTGCCAGCAGCTTGGACGCGGGCCAAAGCGAGCAGTACTTC
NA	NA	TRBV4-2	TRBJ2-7	CASSHNRGGAYEQYF	TGTGCCAGCAGCCACAATAGGGGGGGGGCATACGAGCAGTACTTC
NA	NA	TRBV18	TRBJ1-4	CASSPGGARGTNEKLFF	TGTGCCAGCTCACCGGGAGGAGCGCGTGGGACTAATGAAAAACTGTTTTTT
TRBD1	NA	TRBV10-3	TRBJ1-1	CAISEGQGSNTEAFF	TGTGCCATCAGTGAGGGACAGGGGTCGAACACTGAAGCTTTCTTT
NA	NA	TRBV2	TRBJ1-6	CASSEIRNGNSPLHF	TGTGCCAGCAGTGAAATCCGAAACGGGAATTCACCCCTCCACTTT
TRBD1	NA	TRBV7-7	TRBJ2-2	CASSSHPTGVSGELFF	TGTGCTAGCAGCTCACACCCGACAGGGGTGTCCGGGGAGCTGTTTTTT
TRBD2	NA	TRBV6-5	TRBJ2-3	CASTRTSGGADTQYF	TGTGCCAGCACCCGGACTAGCGGGGGGGCAGATACGCAGTATTTT